This TCR beta chain was sequenced during a study of cytomegalovirus exposure and HLA in healthy donors. Findings and limits, study-wide: In vitro confirmation showed a few CMV-associated chains to be CMV antigen specific. Analysis performed later found 16,000 or so TCR beta sequences associated with HLA alleles at 0.05 false discovery rate. Some V segments could not be told apart, so they were left out, TRBV6-2 and TRBV6-3 among them.

Concerning this clone: Its specificity is not known. Its ends do not fully match the called genes, so a read error is possible.

PCR used 60 Vbeta primers and 13 Jbeta primers. Here immunoSEQ multiplex PCR was the method, and the copy in TCRdb shows in-frame clones only, minus some. This table has about 170,000 clones, roughly 77% appearing once. Germline V CDR1 and CDR2: SEHNR, FQNEAQ (reference sequence). This CDR3 comprises 15 residues. The chain combines TRBV7-9 with TRBJ2-7; possible D gene TRBD2, 7 bases. The sequenced material came from PBMCs. This sequence originates from a woman between 45 and 65 years old in good health and CMV-seropositive. As DNA, the CDR3 is TGTTCCAGCAGCTTATATAGGGGGGGAATCGACGAGCAGTACTTC. It specifies CSSSLYRGGIDEQYF.